The clone carrying this T cell receptor beta chain occurred a few times. These data are taken from a study of cytomegalovirus exposure and HLA in healthy donors. Study summary: Researchers found that roughly 81% of 300 to 450 genotyped donors fell within the Caucasian-associated ancestry cluster.

Primers: 60 Vbeta forward and 13 Jbeta reverse. TCRdb keeps only in-frame clones here, not all; method: immunoSEQ multiplex PCR. The profile shows under 150,000 clones, under 10% of them singletons. This CDR3 region has 14 residues. The V and J genes are TRBV21-1 and TRBJ2-2; the table assigns TRBD1, which was not confirmed against the DNA. TRBV21-1 is an annotated pseudogene. What was sequenced was PBMCs. This receptor was identified in a woman aged 40 to 50 in good health and CMV-seropositive. DNA of the CDR3: TGTGCCAGCAGCTTGACAGGGTCTACCGGGGAGCTGTTTTTT. Protein sequence: CASSLTGSTGELFF.